Below are 14 T cell receptor beta chains sequenced from a single sample in a study of patients and donors after allogeneic stem cell transplantation. TCRdb used MiXCR to reprocess the RT-PCR reads, holding one entry per CDR3 protein. Among some 200,000 distinct CDR3 sequences, 41% were seen once, and the ten largest hold approximately 30%. Sample: blood, either unsorted or a sorted T cell fraction (not recorded which). The receptor set was obtained from a human donor who was either an allogeneic HSCT recipient or a stem cell or donor lymphocyte infusion donor (not recorded which). It is not recorded whose cells these are; they may come from a transplant donor.

The gene calls are TRBV7-6 and TRBJ2-1, with 9 nucleotides matching TRBD1. Germline CDR1 reads SGHVS; CDR2 reads FNYEAQ. The CDR3 contains 15 residues. V lost 1 base and J lost 5; bases outside the gene matches: 3. CDR3 loop: CASSLDRGRDNEQFF. The CDR3, as DNA: TGTGCCAGCAGCTTAGACAGGGGGCGCGACAATGAGCAGTTCTTC.

CDR3 sequence (DNA): TGCAGCGTTGAAGTCGCGGGAGGCCTTACGTTCTTC. Its translation: CSVEVAGGLTFF. This chain uses TRBV29-1 with TRBJ2-1; 8 bases line up with TRBD2. This CDR3 has 12 residues. Germline V lookup: CDR1 SQVTM, CDR2 ANQGSEA. V trimming: 1 base; J trimming: 15 bases; junction bases outside the gene matches: 8.

This clonotype appeared a single time. The V and J genes are TRBV4-3 and TRBJ2-1, with 9 nucleotides matching TRBD2. With V trimmed by 0 bases and J by 12 bases, 15 bases remained unmatched. Germline CDR1 is LGHNA and CDR2 is YSLEER. The CDR3 runs 17 residues. The CDR3, as DNA: TGCGCCAGCAGCCAAGATAGTACTAGCGGGTGGGCTGTCGGGCAGTTCTTC. This translates into CASSQDSTSGWAVGQFF.

The J gene is TRBJ2-5, the V gene TRBV9, with a possible D match to TRBD2 (6 bases). V was shortened by 4 bases and J by 9 bases, with 16 bases between the two germline ends. Per the germline V gene, CDR1 is SGDLS and CDR2 is YYNGEE. The CDR3 is 13 amino acids. The CDR3 region is CASSPRSSGAQYF. The CDR3 bases are TGTGCCAGCAGCCCTAGATCCTCGGGGGCCCAGTACTTC.

The chain has TRBV11-1 and TRBJ2-1; D possibly corresponds to TRBD1 (5 bases). Between the trimmed V and J ends, which lost 1 base and 6 bases, there was a span of 7 bases. The germline V gene encodes CDR1 SGHAT and CDR2 FQDESV (reference sequence). The CDR3 length is 13 residues. The CDR3 is CASSLDRINEQFF. The CDR3 coding sequence is TGTGCCAGCAGCTTAGACAGGATCAATGAGCAGTTCTTC.

The J gene is TRBJ1-6, the V gene TRBV20-1, with D possibly TRBD1 on 6 matching bases. Germline-derived CDR1 and CDR2 are DFQATT and SNEGSKA (reference sequence). V was pared by 6 bases and J by 6 bases, with 15 bases between. This CDR3 has 14 amino acids. The DNA for the CDR3 is TGCAGTGCGAGACAGGTTTCTCTTAATTCACCCCTCCACTTT. This sequence encodes CSARQVSLNSPLHF.

This chain joins TRBV5-8 and TRBJ1-3; D is perhaps TRBD1 (6 bases). This CDR3 has 16 residues. The V end lost 1 base, the J end lost 4 bases, and 15 bases lay between the germline ends. Germline CDR1 and CDR2: SGHTS and YDEGEE. CDR3 in DNA: TGTGCCAGCAGCTTGAGACTCAGGGGAAAAGGAAACACCATATATTTT. It specifies CASSLRLRGKGNTIYF.

This clonotype appeared a few times. V gene TRBV3-1 combines with J gene TRBJ2-1, with 9 nucleotides matching TRBD1. V was pared by 0 bases and J by 7 bases, with 10 bases of the junction left unmatched. This CDR3 is built from 17 residues. Germline V gene data show CDR1 as LGHDT and CDR2 as YNNKEL (reference sequence). CDR3 nucleotides: TGTGCCAGCAGCCAAGATGGACAGGGGAGGTCTTTTAATGAGCAGTTCTTC. This translates into CASSQDGQGRSFNEQFF.

This clonotype occurred a few times. The chain employs TRBV2 and TRBJ1-5; D remains ambiguous. Per the germline V gene, CDR1 is SNHLY and CDR2 is FYNNEI. V lost 7 bases to trimming and J lost 7 bases, with 11 bases between them. This CDR3 comprises 12 residues. As DNA, the CDR3 is TGTGCCAGCAATAAGATGGGGCAGCCCCAGCATTTT. It yields the protein CASNKMGQPQHF.

This chain uses TRBV19 with TRBJ1-1, with no clear D. This CDR3 is 11 amino acids long. V was trimmed by 8 bases and J by 0 bases, leaving 4 bases between them. Germline loops: CDR1 LNHDA, CDR2 SQIVND (reference sequence). CDR3 protein: CASALNTEAFF. In DNA form, the CDR3 reads TGTGCCAGTGCCTTGAACACTGAAGCTTTCTTT.

The rearrangement joins TRBV4-2 to TRBJ1-1; 7 positions agree with TRBD1. The ends lost 3 bases at V and 6 bases at J; junction bases unmatched: 7. The CDR3 contains 14 residues. Germline values: CDR1 LGHNA, CDR2 YNFKEQ. DNA for the CDR3: TGTGCCAGCAGCCAGCCCGGACAGGTCCCTGAAGCTTTCTTT. The encoded protein is CASSQPGQVPEAFF.

The CDR3 is CASSQTGRTAEAFF. DNA for the CDR3: TGTGCCAGCAGCCAAACGGGGAGGACGGCTGAAGCTTTCTTT. The V call is TRBV14, the J call TRBJ1-1; D is undetermined. Germline V gene data show CDR1 as SGHDN and CDR2 as FVKESK. The ends were cut back, 2 bases at V and 6 bases at J, with 13 bases in the middle. This CDR3 comprises 14 residues.

In this sample, this clonotype turned up a few times. V usage is TRBV7-9 and J usage is TRBJ1-1; D remains unclear. Trimming shortened V by 5 bases and J by 5 bases, and 12 bases separated the two germline ends. The V gene's germline CDR1 is SEHNR and CDR2 FQNEAQ (reference sequence). CDR3 length equals 13 residues. CDR3 nucleotide sequence: TGTGCCAGCAGCCCCCCGGACGGGACTGAAGCTTTCTTT. This codes for CASSPPDGTEAFF.

This clonotype came up a few times. The CDR3 reads CASSSNPTNYGYTF. CDR3 sequence (DNA): TGTGCCAGCAGTTCCAACCCCACTAACTATGGCTACACCTTC. The V call is TRBV28, the J call TRBJ1-2; D uncertain. Germline V gene data show CDR1 as MDHEN and CDR2 as SYDVKM. The CDR3 consists of 14 residues. V was clipped by 4 bases and J by 0 bases, with 9 bases between them.